This T cell receptor beta chain came from a study of blood T cell repertoires in COVID-19 (dated by TCRdb to 2020 to 2021). At the level of the whole study: Samples from collaborators originated in the United States, Italy and Spain and spanned both the acute and convalescent phases of COVID-19. The material from the prospective study consisted of cDNA or gDNA derived from T cells, B-cell-depleted T cells, or PBMCs. The repertoires were released in a freely available public database intended as a resource for research on the immune response to SARS-CoV-2. The dataset comprised deeply sampled blood TCRbeta repertoires from subjects exposed to, actively infected with, or recovered from COVID-19. The samples were drawn from the first 160 participants of the ongoing ImmuneRACE study and from over a thousand subjects provided by 6 global collaborators. HLA class I and class II types, where available, came from metadata supplied by the sample provider rather than from assay-based typing. The sample metadata nearly always contained a de-identified subject ID, COVID-19 status, age in years and sex.

The CDR3 spans 14 residues, from the cysteine through the phenylalanine. The CDR3 DNA has 42 bases and is translated from base 1. Compared with germline, V lacks 5 bases and J lacks 8 bases; bases without a gene match: 8. The germline V gene provides CDR1 LGHNT and CDR2 FRNRAP. Here is what the overall study found, with its caveats: How much clinical and demographic metadata was included differed by source and by participant, and the metadata was provided uncurated.

The immunoSEQ Assay, a bias-controlled multiplex PCR, was used to amplify TCRbeta CDR3 regions from genomic DNA. As for how the authors treated the data: The number of nucleated cells in each sample was estimated by amplification of reference gene primers within the assay. To quantify the absolute abundance of each unique TCRbeta CDR3 rearrangement, sequence reads were collapsed and filtered. For each sample, productive Simpson clonality was calculated as the square root of Simpson's diversity index over productive rearrangements. The table was pulled from immuneACCESS by TCRdb, which kept in-frame rearrangements only. Such tables lose some clones; where checked, under half of the loss comes from unresolved V genes, and the rest has no known cause. From that table come the V and J calls and clone size; the DNA was used to work out D and trimming. In all, the sample holds roughly 260,000 clones, and about 91% of those were seen once. The ten most abundant clones make up approximately 2.6% of the sample.

Details on this clone: Its binding antigen is unknown. Base qualities are not recorded, but no much larger clone differs from it by a single base.

In Seattle, one collaborating source enrolled patients while the infection was active and tracked those patients longitudinally over the course of disease. Whole blood was collected in K2EDTA tubes by collaborating institutions according to the institutions' own protocols. For TCRbeta analysis, collaborators shipped samples in one of three forms: frozen whole blood, isolated PBMCs, or DNA extracted from either of those sample types. Rearrangement joined TRBV12-5 to TRBJ2-1, with 8 central nucleotides matching TRBD2. Sequencing was performed on peripheral blood. The TCR originated in a young adult with COVID-19, enrolled during active disease. Here the CDR3 is given as CASGQGLGLDEQFF. The nucleotide sequence is given as TGTGCTAGTGGTCAGGGACTAGGTCTCGATGAGCAGTTCTTC.